These 10 T cell receptor beta chains originate from one sample sequenced in a study of shared clonotypes between healthy human individuals. Sequenced by immunoSEQ multiplex PCR; TCRdb stores in-frame clones only, minus some. In the table there are about 2 million clones, over 85% of which are singletons. The sample taken for sequencing was naive CD4+ T cells sorted from blood. Regarding subset: CD45RA+ positively selected. The receptors originated from a man between 18 and 35 years old in good health.

V usage is TRBV28 and J usage is TRBJ1-2; D is possibly TRBD1 (5 bases). The germline CDR1 and CDR2 sequences are MDHEN and SYDVKM. The V gene lost 6 bases and the J gene lost 8 bases, with 16 bases spanning the gap. The CDR3 covers 13 residues. The CDR3, as DNA: TGTGCCAGCAGGAACCGGGACCGCGCGGGCTACACCTTC. Protein: CASRNRDRAGYTF.

Regarding this clone: Additional DNA sequences in this sample encode the identical CDR3. The J gene is TRBJ2-5, the V gene TRBV30, with D perhaps matching TRBD2 (6 bases). The CDR3 extends over 13 amino acids. V shed 0 bases and J shed 5 bases, with 10 bases lying between them. Per germline, CDR1 GTSNPN and CDR2 SVGIG (reference sequence). DNA for the CDR3: TGTGCCTGGAGTGTACGACGGGGGGAGACCCAGTACTTC. It translates to CAWSVRRGETQYF.

This chain joins TRBV4-1 and TRBJ1-6; D unclear. This CDR3 has 16 residues. V lost 0 bases to trimming and J lost 10 bases, with 16 bases between them. From germline, CDR1 is MGHRA and CDR2 YSYEKL. The CDR3 region is CASSQDRVGNGSPLHF. CDR3 sequence (DNA): TGCGCCAGCAGCCAAGATCGTGTAGGGAACGGGTCACCCCTCCACTTT.

This chain links TRBV6-5 with TRBJ2-1; D not resolved. In germline, CDR1 is MNHEY, CDR2 SVGAGI. Between the trimmed V and J ends, which lost 6 bases and 10 bases, there was a span of 13 bases. This CDR3 comprises 12 residues. In DNA, the CDR3 is TGTGCCAGCAGGACGGAGAGAAGGGAGCAGTTCTTC. Amino acid sequence: CASRTERREQFF.

The chain couples TRBV27 to TRBJ2-7, with 8 positions matching TRBD1. Germline V gives CDR1 MNHEY, CDR2 SMNVEV (reference sequence). This CDR3 contains 15 residues. V gave up 5 bases and J gave up 2 bases; unmatched junction bases: 8. CDR3: CASSRSMTGAYEQYF. The CDR3 nucleotides are TGTGCCAGCAGTCGCTCGATGACAGGGGCCTACGAGCAGTACTTC.

The chain uses TRBV5-5 and TRBJ1-6; perhaps TRBD1 as D (5 bases). V lost 0 bases to trimming and J lost 0 bases, with 13 bases between them. This CDR3 region has 18 residues. Germline V lookup: CDR1 SGHKS, CDR2 YYEKEE (reference sequence). CDR3: CASSLATRASSYNSPLHF. The CDR3 coding sequence is TGTGCCAGCAGCTTGGCCACCAGGGCGAGCTCCTATAATTCACCCCTCCACTTT. Complete variable domain (other parts from reference TRBV5-5 and TRBJ1-6): DAGVTQSPTHLIKTRGQQVTLRCSPISGHKSVSWYQQVLGQGPQFIFQYYEKEERGRGNFPDRFSARQFPNYSSELNVNALLLGDSALYLCASSLATRASSYNSPLHFGNGTRLTVT.

In its sample, this clone was seen once. This sample also contains other DNA sequences that code for the same CDR3. The V call is TRBV29-1, the J call TRBJ1-1; weak D call: TRBD1 (5 bases). V was pared by 4 bases and J by 1 base, with 7 bases between. The CDR3 is made up of 12 amino acids. Germline V lookup: CDR1 SQVTM, CDR2 ANQGSEA. Written as DNA, the CDR3 is TGCAGCGTTGGTACAGGGAACACTGAAGCTTTCTTT. Amino acid sequence: CSVGTGNTEAFF.

DNA of the CDR3: TGTGCCTGGGGGGACCGATGGAATCAGCCCCAGCATTTT. Translating it yields CAWGDRWNQPQHF. The chain uses TRBV30 and TRBJ1-5; a possible D gene is TRBD1 (5 bases). Trimming pared 5 bases from V and 4 bases from J, leaving 12 bases between. In germline, CDR1 is GTSNPN, CDR2 SVGIG (reference sequence). This CDR3 comprises 13 residues.

On this clone: A much larger clonotype is one base distant, so this may be a read error. The rearrangement joins TRBV6-6 to TRBJ1-1; perhaps TRBD1 as D (5 bases). Trimming pared 0 bases from V and 5 bases from J, leaving 10 bases between. Germline CDR1 is MNHNY and CDR2 is SVGAGI (reference sequence). The CDR3 covers 14 residues. CDR3 protein: CASSYSAGYTEAFF. In DNA, the CDR3 is TGTGCCAGCAGTTACTCGGCAGGGTATACTGAAGCTTTCTTT.

The chain combines TRBV30 with TRBJ2-1; TRBD2 agrees at 10 bases. After removal of 2 bases from V and 2 bases from J, the junction contained 12 bases not matched to a gene. The CDR3 is 18 amino acids. Germline CDR1 reads GTSNPN; CDR2 reads SVGIG (reference sequence). This CDR3 reads CAWSHRASGRGTYNEQFF. CDR3 sequence (DNA): TGTGCCTGGAGTCATAGGGCTAGCGGGAGAGGAACCTACAATGAGCAGTTCTTC.